These T cell receptor beta chains were read from a single sample in a study of cytomegalovirus exposure and HLA in healthy donors. Here immunoSEQ multiplex PCR was the method, and the copy in TCRdb shows in-frame clones only, minus some. The sample records roughly 100,000 clones, 65% to 85% being singletons. Sequencing input: PBMCs. Receptors originate from a male donor in good health and CMV-seropositive. The CDR3 runs from the conserved cysteine through the conserved F or W. D genes are given only for firm matches. Clone size is not always given. Where it is, it says once, few, many or a class for expanded clones.

>TRBD1|TRBJ1-1|.|TRBV5-8
CASSLSGTGSNTEAFF
TGTGCCAGCAGCTTGTCCGGGACAGGGTCGAACACTGAAGCTTTCTTT
>TRBD2|TRBJ2-3|few|TRBV11-2
CASSLTSGSGAGTQYF
TGTGCCAGCAGCTTAACTAGCGGGAGCGGAGCAGGTACGCAGTATTTT
>TRBD2|TRBJ2-2|few|TRBV6-5
CASRTSGRTGELFF
TGTGCCAGCCGGACTAGCGGGAGAACCGGGGAGCTGTTTTTT
>TRBD2|TRBJ2-3|.|TRBV7-2
CASSLGLAGTTDTQYF
TGTGCCAGCAGCTTAGGACTAGCGGGGACCACAGATACGCAGTATTTT
>.|TRBJ2-7|once|TRBV4-3
CASSRDGGSSEQYF
TGCGCCAGCAGCCGAGATGGCGGTAGCAGCGAGCAGTACTTC
>.|TRBJ2-3|few|TRBV5-4
CASSWRSLSDTQYF
TGTGCCAGCAGCTGGAGGTCCTTGTCAGATACGCAGTATTTT
>.|TRBJ1-2|.|TRBV29-1
CSVEASGNPYGYTF
TGCAGCGTTGAAGCTTCGGGGAACCCCTATGGCTACACCTTC
>.|TRBJ2-3|.|TRBV5-1
CASRPGTLSTDTQYF
TGCGCCAGCAGGCCCGGGACACTTAGCACAGATACGCAGTATTTT
>TRBD1|TRBJ1-2|.|TRBV13
CASSFDRDSNYGYTF
TGTGCCAGCAGCTTTGACAGGGATTCTAACTATGGCTACACCTTC
>.|TRBJ2-7|once|TRBV4-2
CASSQDFSVEQYF
TGTGCCAGCAGCCAAGATTTTTCAGTCGAGCAGTACTTC
>TRBD1|TRBJ2-7|once|TRBV18
CASSPTGIDEQYF
TGTGCCAGCTCACCGACAGGGATCGACGAGCAGTACTTC
>TRBD1|TRBJ2-6|.|TRBV5-1
CASSLPLTGVGANVLTF
TGCGCCAGCAGCCTACCCCTAACAGGGGTCGGGGCCAACGTCCTGACTTTC
>.|TRBJ2-4|.|TRBV7-9
CASSLDSGGRAKNIQYF
TGTGCCAGCAGCTTAGATTCGGGGGGCCGAGCCAAAAACATTCAGTACTTC
>TRBD1|TRBJ2-7|.|TRBV18
CASSPVGQGWHEQYF
TGTGCCAGCTCACCGGTGGGACAGGGGTGGCACGAGCAGTACTTC
>TRBD1|TRBJ1-5|.|TRBV28
CASHSPYRGLEPQHF
TGTGCCAGCCATTCCCCCTACAGGGGGCTGGAGCCCCAGCATTTT
>.|TRBJ2-3|.|TRBV6-5
CASSYSAGGTDTQYF
TGTGCCAGCAGTTACTCGGCAGGGGGCACAGATACGCAGTATTTT
>.|TRBJ2-7|.|TRBV5-1
CASSLLYGEAYEQYF
TGCGCCAGCAGCTTGTTGTACGGAGAAGCCTACGAGCAGTACTTC
>TRBD1|TRBJ1-5|.|TRBV4-2
CASSLAWDSDSNQPQHF
TGTGCCAGCAGCCTCGCATGGGACAGCGATAGCAATCAGCCCCAGCATTTT
>TRBD1|TRBJ2-5|few|TRBV18
CASSHRHDRGETQYF
TGTGCCAGCTCACACCGACATGACAGGGGGGAGACCCAGTACTTC
>TRBD1|TRBJ1-5|.|TRBV7-9
CASTPGQGDSNQPQHF
TGTGCCAGCACCCCAGGACAGGGCGATAGCAATCAGCCCCAGCATTTT
>TRBD1|TRBJ2-7|.|TRBV9
CASSVEGATRTGEQYF
TGTGCCAGCAGCGTAGAGGGGGCCACTAGGACGGGGGAGCAGTACTTC
>.|TRBJ2-1|.|TRBV30
CAWTGRGPYNEQFF
TGTGCCTGGACGGGCAGGGGCCCCTACAATGAGCAGTTCTTC
>TRBD2|TRBJ2-7|.|TRBV14
CASSQEGGGRNEQYF
TGTGCCAGCAGCCAAGAGGGCGGGGGGCGCAACGAGCAGTACTTC
>TRBD2|TRBJ2-1|.|TRBV7-3
CASSLRGDSNEQFF
TGTGCCAGCAGCTTACGGGGGGACTCCAATGAGCAGTTCTTC
>TRBD1|TRBJ1-2|.|TRBV10-3
CAISATTGDYGYTF
TGTGCCATCAGTGCCACAACAGGGGACTATGGCTACACCTTC
>TRBD1|TRBJ1-2|.|TRBV27
CASSPGTGAWGYTF
TGTGCCAGCAGTCCCGGGACAGGGGCTTGGGGCTACACCTTC
>TRBD2|TRBJ2-7|.|TRBV15
CATRAGGAGAGEQYF
TGTGCCACCAGGGCTGGGGGAGCGGGAGCTGGTGAGCAGTACTTC
>.|TRBJ2-7|.|TRBV27
CASSPAGFGSSYEQYF
TGTGCCAGCAGTCCAGCCGGATTTGGGAGCTCCTACGAGCAGTACTTC
>TRBD1|TRBJ2-7|.|TRBV5-4
CASSLMTGNYEQYF
TGTGCCAGCAGCTTAATGACAGGGAACTACGAGCAGTACTTC
>TRBD1|TRBJ1-2|.|TRBV4-3
CASSSHSGTGRDGYTF
TGCGCCAGCAGCTCCCATTCCGGGACAGGGCGGGATGGCTACACCTTC
>.|TRBJ2-3|.|TRBV11-3
CASSLRAWDTQYF
TGTGCCAGCAGTCTCAGGGCTTGGGATACGCAGTATTTT
>.|TRBJ1-2|.|TRBV19
CASGWDYGYTF
TGTGCCAGCGGGTGGGACTATGGCTACACCTTC
>TRBD1|TRBJ1-6|.|TRBV10-3
CAISGTGKDGSYNSPLHF
TGTGCCATCAGTGGGACAGGTAAAGACGGCTCCTATAATTCACCCCTCCACTTT
>TRBD1|TRBJ2-7|once|TRBV7-6
CASSRTGDSYEQYF
TGTGCCAGCAGCCGGACAGGGGACTCCTACGAGCAGTACTTC
>.|TRBJ2-7|.|TRBV5-1
CASSAAYEQYF
TGCGCCAGCAGCGCGGCGTACGAGCAGTACTTC
>.|TRBJ2-7|.|TRBV4-2
CASSQKEGGVASYEQYF
TGTGCCAGCAGCCAAAAAGAGGGTGGAGTAGCATCCTACGAGCAGTACTTC
>.|TRBJ1-1|.|TRBV4-3
CASSQDFPGHLNGAFF
TGCGCCAGCAGCCAAGATTTTCCGGGACACCTTAATGGAGCTTTCTTT
>.|TRBJ2-7|.|TRBV5-1
CASSLEVPGEAYEQYF
TGCGCCAGCAGCTTGGAGGTACCCGGGGAAGCCTACGAGCAGTACTTC
>.|TRBJ1-6|.|TRBV10-3
CAISELQGRSPLHF
TGTGCCATCAGTGAATTACAGGGCCGGTCACCCCTCCACTTT
>.|TRBJ2-7|.|TRBV7-5
CARSWGGVDYEQYF
TGTGCCAGAAGCTGGGGGGGCGTAGACTACGAGCAGTACTTC
>.|TRBJ2-2|.|TRBV5-4
CASSLILNTGELFF
TGTGCCAGCAGCCTAATTCTGAACACCGGGGAGCTGTTTTTT
>.|TRBJ2-3|.|TRBV6-5
CASSRGSTDTQYF
TGTGCCAGCAGTAGGGGGAGCACAGATACGCAGTATTTT
>TRBD2|TRBJ2-7|.|TRBV6-5
CASKRLAGGNEQYF
TGTGCCAGCAAACGACTAGCGGGGGGGAACGAGCAGTACTTC
>TRBD2|TRBJ2-7|.|TRBV4-2
CASSQESAPGLAGGPGEQYF
TGTGCCAGCAGCCAAGAAAGTGCTCCGGGACTAGCGGGAGGGCCGGGTGAGCAGTACTTC
>TRBD1|TRBJ1-2|few|TRBV13
CASSGTQGSYGYPF
TGTGCCAGCAGCGGCACACAGGGGTCCTATGGCTACCCCTTC
>TRBD1|TRBJ2-1|.|TRBV5-1
CASSWDSNEQFF
TGCGCCAGCAGCTGGGACAGCAATGAGCAGTTCTTC
>.|TRBJ1-1|.|TRBV6-5
CASSYSNTYTEAFF
TGTGCCAGCAGTTACTCGAACACGTACACTGAAGCTTTCTTT
>TRBD1|TRBJ1-6|few|TRBV9
CASSPRDRAPGSPLHF
TGTGCCAGCAGCCCCCGGGACAGGGCCCCGGGATCACCCCTCCACTTT
>TRBD1|TRBJ1-2|once|TRBV4-2
CASSQEYRGPYGYTF
TGTGCCAGCAGCCAAGAATACAGGGGGCCCTATGGCTACACCTTC
>.|TRBJ2-1|few|TRBV7-9
CASRSPGTRHNEQFF
TGTGCCAGCAGATCACCCGGGACACGGCACAATGAGCAGTTCTTC
>TRBD2|TRBJ2-2|.|TRBV6-7
CASSYDRAASGGRNTGELFF
TGTGCCAGCAGTTACGACAGGGCCGCTAGCGGGGGCCGGAACACCGGGGAGCTGTTTTTT
>.|TRBJ2-1|few|TRBV29-1
CSGGGWTRNYNEQFF
TGCAGCGGCGGAGGGTGGACCCGGAATTACAATGAGCAGTTCTTC
>TRBD2|TRBJ2-1|.|TRBV9
CASSEYLTSGRQFF
TGTGCCAGCAGCGAGTACCTGACTAGCGGGAGACAGTTCTTC